The sequence of this TCR beta chain was determined in a study of T cells in Graves' hyperthyroidism and ophthalmopathy. RNA transcripts were the template for amplifying TCR beta CDR3 regions. First-round RT-PCR with HTBI primers amplified the TCR CDR3 region. TCRdb called the multiplex PCR reads again in MiXCR, with one record for every CDR3 protein. The sample consists of a few hundred thousand distinct CDR3 sequences, approximately 16% of them appearing once. This CDR3 is built from 15 residues. V dropped 0 bases and J dropped 6 bases, with 13 bases sitting between them. The germline V gene encodes CDR1 LNHNV and CDR2 YYDKDF (reference sequence). The diagnostic basis comprised clinical symptoms, serum thyroxine and TRAb, thyroid ultrasound and orbital computed tomography. Extraction of PBMCs used approximately 10 ml of fresh peripheral blood. This clonotype appeared many times.

The chain recombines TRBV15 with TRBJ2-3, with D tentatively TRBD1 (6 bases). The receptor's source is a woman between 50 and 59 years old with Graves' hyperthyroidism that later progressed to Graves' ophthalmopathy. The sequenced sample consisted of blood. The CDR3 here is CATSRDSGVGDTQYF. CDR3 nucleotide sequence: TGTGCCACCAGCAGAGATTCAGGGGTGGGGGATACGCAGTATTTT.